The present TCR beta chain was sequenced within a study of T cell changes during pregnancy in multiple sclerosis (dated by TCRdb to the late 2010s). As for the study more broadly: The study examined how the T cell repertoire changed over the course of pregnancy in women with multiple sclerosis.

The CDR3 goes from the cysteine to the phenylalanine over 14 residues. Only CDR3 DNA is held: 42 bases, read in frame from base 1. CDR1 and CDR2, looked up from the germline V gene (reference sequence), are MNHEY and SMNVEV. At the junction V is shortened by 7 bases and J by 10 bases, with 20 bases in between. Library preparation used the immunoSEQ multiplex PCR assay. The clones in this table, taken by TCRdb from immuneACCESS, are in-frame only. Not every clone is retained; where verified, under half of the shortfall comes from an unresolved V gene, and the cause of the rest is unknown. The sample has about 69,000 clones on record, approximately 90% of them singletons. The top ten clones comprise more than 1.3% of the sample. A note on this clone: Its cognate antigen has yet to be identified. The input lacks base qualities; no much larger clone sits a single base away.

The clonotype originates from a female donor with multiple sclerosis, enrolled in a pregnancy study. The rearranged segments are TRBV27 and TRBJ2-1; a tentative D match to TRBD2 spans 5 bases. The material was peripheral blood, obtained in the third trimester of pregnancy. CDR3 region: CASTVYTGNPEQFF. The DNA sequence is given as TGTGCCAGCACGGTATACACGGGAAACCCAGAGCAGTTCTTC.